This TCR beta chain was captured by sequencing in a study of T cells in Graves' hyperthyroidism and ophthalmopathy. Amplified TCR beta CDR3 regions came from RNA transcripts. HTBI primers were the set used in a first-round RT-PCR of the TCR CDR3. TCRdb re-analysed the multiplex PCR reads in MiXCR, keeping a single row per CDR3 protein. The sample holds 300,000 to 350,000 distinct CDR3 sequences; over 15% are singletons and the top ten take 33%. Study results and caveats: Classification by a 13 V-J model distinguished ophthalmopathy from stable hyperthyroidism.

The CDR3 spans 13 residues. The germline gives CDR1 DFQATT, CDR2 SNEGSKA (reference sequence). Trimming took off 6 bases at V and 2 bases at J, with 14 bases between the two ends. This clonotype was detected ten times or more. Its antigen is currently unknown. The rearrangement joins TRBV20-1 to TRBJ2-7; TRBD2 might be the D (5 bases). The receptor's source is a man aged 25-40 years with Graves' hyperthyroidism. Specimen: blood. The CDR3 sequence is CSAEGIAPYEQYF. CDR3 in DNA: TGCAGTGCCGAGGGTATAGCTCCCTACGAGCAGTACTTC.